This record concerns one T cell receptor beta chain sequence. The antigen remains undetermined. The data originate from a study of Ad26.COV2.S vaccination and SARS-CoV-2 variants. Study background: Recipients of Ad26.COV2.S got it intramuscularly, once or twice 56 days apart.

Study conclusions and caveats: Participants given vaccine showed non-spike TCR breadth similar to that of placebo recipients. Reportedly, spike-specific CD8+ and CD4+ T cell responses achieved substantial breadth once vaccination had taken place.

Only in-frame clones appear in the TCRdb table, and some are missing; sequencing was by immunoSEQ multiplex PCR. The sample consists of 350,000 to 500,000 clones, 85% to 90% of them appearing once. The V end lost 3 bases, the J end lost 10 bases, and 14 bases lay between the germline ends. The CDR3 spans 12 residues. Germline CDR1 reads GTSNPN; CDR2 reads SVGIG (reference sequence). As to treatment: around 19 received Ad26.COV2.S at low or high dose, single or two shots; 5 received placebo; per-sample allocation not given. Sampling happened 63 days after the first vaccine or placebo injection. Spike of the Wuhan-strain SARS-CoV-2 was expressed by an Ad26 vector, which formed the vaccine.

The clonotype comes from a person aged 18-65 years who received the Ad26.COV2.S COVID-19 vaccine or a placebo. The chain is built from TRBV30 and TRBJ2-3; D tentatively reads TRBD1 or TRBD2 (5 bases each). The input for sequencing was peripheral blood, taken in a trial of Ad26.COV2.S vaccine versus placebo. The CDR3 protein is CAWSLGVLAQYF. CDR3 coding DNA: TGTGCCTGGAGCCTGGGGGTCCTGGCGCAGTATTTT.